The sequence of this T cell receptor (beta chain) was determined in a study of T cells after yellow fever vaccination. A process of 5'RACE template switching, which added a universal primer site and UMIs, was used to make TCR cDNA. One entry per CDR3 protein results from TCRdb running MiXCR on the 5' RACE reads. Of about 340,000 distinct CDR3 sequences detected, around 4.1% appear once; the ten largest clones hold roughly a quarter. This clonotype was counted ten times or more. V shed 3 bases and J shed 5 bases, with 7 bases lying between them. Germline V lookup: CDR1 SEHNR, CDR2 FQNEAQ (reference sequence). The CDR3 has 12 residues.

This TCR was sampled from a man aged 18 to 29 who received the YFV17D yellow fever vaccine. The chain combines TRBV7-9 with TRBJ1-1; D ambiguous. The sample in question was PBMCs, obtained 5 days after the yellow fever booster vaccination. CDR3 nucleotide sequence: TGTGCCAGCAGCTTGGACGGGACTGAAGCTTTCTTT. Its protein product is CASSLDGTEAFF.